These 26 T cell receptor beta chains share one sample of origin, sequenced in a study of identical twins. TCRdb reprocessed the 5' RACE reads with MiXCR, giving one entry per CDR3 protein. The sample includes hundreds of thousands of distinct CDR3 sequences, 21% seen only once; the top ten take around 4.4%. These data were also filed under a second study, of T cells expressing NK-cell markers.

What was sequenced was PBMCs. The source of these receptors is a woman younger than 35 in good health.

This clonotype was observed a handful of times. The chain recombines TRBV2 with TRBJ2-3; 7 bases map to TRBD1. Trimming at V came to 10 bases and at J to 3 bases, leaving 16 bases not matched to a gene. The CDR3 loop spans 16 amino acids. Per germline, CDR1 SNHLY and CDR2 FYNNEI. CDR3 residues: CATPLGAGGKTDTQYF. As DNA, the CDR3 is TGTGCCACTCCTCTTGGTGCAGGGGGAAAGACAGATACGCAGTATTTT.

The chain joins TRBV20-1 to TRBJ1-1; possibly TRBD1 for D (5 bases). The germline V and J ends were trimmed by 4 bases and 3 bases, with 18 bases remaining between them. The CDR3 length is 15 residues. Germline V gives CDR1 DFQATT, CDR2 SNEGSKA (reference sequence). The CDR3 loop is CSATGAGSFDTEAFF. The CDR3 nucleotides read TGCAGTGCTACCGGGGCAGGGAGCTTTGACACTGAAGCTTTCTTT.

The J gene is TRBJ2-7, the V gene TRBV12-3 or TRBV12-4; 8 positions agree with TRBD1. The CDR3 loop spans 12 amino acids. After removal of 8 bases from V and 5 bases from J, the junction contained 5 bases not matched to a gene. This CDR3 is CASQGARDEQYF. CDR3 bases: TGTGCCAGCCAGGGGGCTCGGGACGAGCAGTACTTC.

This clonotype has a handful of counts. V gene TRBV2 combines with J gene TRBJ2-7; D gene uncertain. This CDR3 region has 17 residues. CDR1 is SNHLY, CDR2 FYNNEI, per germline. V lost 3 bases and J 0 bases, leaving 18 bases between the germline ends. CDR3 in DNA: TGTGCCAGCAGTGAGCTCCGGTTAAAGACAAGCTCCTACGAGCAGTACTTC. Its protein is CASSELRLKTSSYEQYF.

This clonotype was detected only a few times. V usage is TRBV28 and J usage is TRBJ2-7; 9 bases are a match to TRBD1. J gave up 6 bases and V 6 bases, and 12 bases lay outside the gene matches. Germline CDR1 is MDHEN and CDR2 is SYDVKM. The CDR3 length is 15 residues. The CDR3, as DNA: TGTGCCAGCAGCCCGGGACAGGGAATCCGTGGCGAGCAGTACTTC. It codes for CASSPGQGIRGEQYF.

V is TRBV27 and J is TRBJ2-1; D remains ambiguous. CDR3 size: 15 residues. Germline CDR1 MNHEY, CDR2 SMNVEV (reference sequence). V lost 5 bases, J lost 5 bases, and 16 bases lay in between. The chain's CDR3 is CASSLYARAHNEQFF. The CDR3 nucleotides read TGTGCCAGCAGTCTCTATGCCCGGGCTCACAATGAGCAGTTCTTC.

This rearrangement joins TRBV29-1 to TRBJ2-7; D might be TRBD1 (5 bases). The germline V gene has CDR1 SQVTM and CDR2 ANQGSEA. With 7 bases removed from V and 2 bases from J, the gap between germline ends came to 15 bases. The CDR3 spans 13 residues. CDR3 in amino acids: CSADSPFTYEQYF. DNA of the CDR3: TGCAGCGCTGACAGCCCCTTCACCTACGAGCAGTACTTC.

The rearrangement joins TRBV10-3 to TRBJ2-1; D is perhaps TRBD2 (6 bases). The CDR3 totals 13 residues. Germline assignment: CDR1 ENHRY and CDR2 SYGVKD. The V end lost 0 bases, the J end lost 9 bases, and 9 bases lay between the germline ends. CDR3 bases: TGTGCCATCAGTGAGTCGGGGACTGGTGAGCAGTTCTTC. Residues: CAISESGTGEQFF.

V gene TRBV11-2 combines with J gene TRBJ2-1, with a tentative D call TRBD2 (5 bases). The V and J ends lost 1 base and 0 bases respectively, with 10 bases between them. Looked up from germline, CDR1 is SGHAT and CDR2 is FQNNGV. The CDR3 is 16 residues long. The CDR3 region is CASSLALAHSYNEQFF. The CDR3 nucleotides read TGTGCCAGCAGCTTAGCTCTAGCACACTCCTACAATGAGCAGTTCTTC.

The chain carries TRBV4-3 and TRBJ2-1; D is possibly TRBD2 (5 bases). The CDR3 sequence is 14 residues long. The germline V gene encodes CDR1 LGHNA and CDR2 YSLEER. Trimming removed 0 bases at V and 10 bases at J, with 13 bases between. The CDR3 sequence is CASSQDRLAWEQFF. CDR3 nucleotides: TGCGCCAGCAGCCAAGATCGCCTAGCTTGGGAGCAGTTCTTC.

The gene calls are TRBV7-6 and TRBJ2-5, with D uncertain. V was clipped by 2 bases and J by 1 base, with 8 bases between them. Germline lookup yields CDR1 SGHVS and CDR2 FNYEAQ. This CDR3 is 14 amino acids long. CDR3 DNA: TGTGCCAGCAGCTTAACGAACATCCAAGAGACCCAGTACTTC. This translates into CASSLTNIQETQYF.

V gene TRBV20-1 combines with J gene TRBJ2-3, with D perhaps TRBD2 (6 bases). Looked up from germline, CDR1 is DFQATT and CDR2 is SNEGSKA (reference sequence). CDR3 length: 14 residues. V lost 6 bases to trimming and J lost 2 bases, with 15 bases between them. CDR3 nucleotides: TGCAGTGCCTCGGGAGCGATACCCACAGATACGCAGTATTTT. The encoded protein is CSASGAIPTDTQYF.

There are a few counts of this clonotype. The genes are TRBV20-1 and TRBJ2-3; no firm D call. V was trimmed by 3 bases and J by 4 bases, leaving 11 bases between them. Germline-derived CDR1 and CDR2 are DFQATT and SNEGSKA (reference sequence). This CDR3 has 13 amino acids. CDR3 in amino acids: CSASGPRADTQYF. CDR3 DNA: TGCAGTGCTAGCGGGCCCCGGGCAGATACGCAGTATTTT.

This clonotype was detected ten times or more. The V and J genes are TRBV4-3 and TRBJ2-7; D is possibly TRBD2 (5 bases). V lost 3 bases and J lost 3, with 12 bases in between. From germline, CDR1 is LGHNA and CDR2 YSLEER. CDR3 length equals 14 residues. The CDR3 coding sequence is TGCGCCAGCAGCCAGGGTCGGGGAATCTACGAGCAGTACTTC. Translated: CASSQGRGIYEQYF.

This clonotype was counted many times. The V call is TRBV20-1, the J call TRBJ2-1; weak D call: TRBD2 (6 bases). Trimming shortened V by 1 base and J by 0 bases, and 10 bases separated the two germline ends. This CDR3 region has 15 residues. Germline CDR1 reads DFQATT; CDR2 reads SNEGSKA (reference sequence). The CDR3 DNA reads as TGCAGTGCTAGAGCCGGGGGTAGCTCCTACAATGAGCAGTTCTTC. Translated, it gives CSARAGGSSYNEQFF.

This chain links TRBV20-1 with TRBJ1-6, with D possibly TRBD1 on 5 matching bases. The length of the CDR3 is 13 residues. The germline V gene encodes CDR1 DFQATT and CDR2 SNEGSKA (reference sequence). Trimming stripped 3 bases from V and 8 bases from J, with 11 bases between. Here the CDR3 reads CSARGGWDSPLHF. CDR3 bases: TGCAGTGCTAGGGGGGGGTGGGATTCACCCCTCCACTTT.

In this sample, this clonotype turned up a few times. The chain employs TRBV5-1 and TRBJ2-1, with TRBD2 matching over 13 bases. The CDR3 spans 16 residues. Trimming at V came to 0 bases and at J to 7 bases, leaving 4 bases not matched to a gene. Germline CDR1 is SGHRS and CDR2 is YFSETQ. CDR3 in amino acids: CASSLVVTSGRNEQFF. Here the CDR3 DNA reads TGCGCCAGCAGCTTGGTTGTGACTAGCGGGAGGAATGAGCAGTTCTTC.

V gene TRBV2 combines with J gene TRBJ2-1; D gene uncertain. Trimming pared 6 bases from V and 6 bases from J, leaving 15 bases between. The CDR3 covers 14 residues. CDR1 SNHLY and CDR2 FYNNEI come from the germline V gene. The CDR3 loop is CASREVATGNEQFF. The CDR3 DNA sequence: TGTGCCAGCAGAGAGGTAGCAACCGGCAATGAGCAGTTCTTC.

This clonotype was counted at least ten times. V and J are TRBV20-1 and TRBJ2-7; D is perhaps TRBD1 (6 bases). The V gene's germline CDR1 is DFQATT and CDR2 SNEGSKA (reference sequence). The CDR3 contains 12 residues. CDR3 sequence (DNA): TGCTCTGCCCGGACAGCCTCCTACGAGCAGTACTTC. Protein: CSARTASYEQYF.

This chain links TRBV6-1 with TRBJ1-5, with a weak D call TRBD1 (6 bases). V gave up 6 bases and J gave up 7 bases, with 16 bases separating them. The CDR3 extends over 14 amino acids. CDR1 MNHNS and CDR2 SASEGT come from the germline V gene. In DNA form, the CDR3 reads TGTGCCAGCAGGATATACAGGGTTAACCAGCCCCAGCATTTT. It codes for CASRIYRVNQPQHF.

This clonotype was seen a handful of times. The chain employs TRBV5-1 and TRBJ2-4; D possibly corresponds to TRBD1 (6 bases). Germline CDR1 and CDR2: SGHRS and YFSETQ. V was trimmed by 4 bases and J by 13 bases, leaving 21 bases between them. The CDR3 loop spans 14 amino acids. The CDR3 reads CASSPAQGRGGQYF. The CDR3 DNA follows: TGCGCCAGCAGCCCGGCACAGGGCCGCGGAGGACAGTACTTC.

This clonotype was counted a few times. The V gene is TRBV12-3 or TRBV12-4, the J gene TRBJ1-3; D remains ambiguous. This CDR3 has 12 residues. V lost 4 bases to trimming and J lost 4 bases, with 5 bases between them. The CDR3 nucleotides read TGTGCCAGCAGTTACACAGGAAACACCATATATTTT. It is translated as CASSYTGNTIYF.

The chain joins TRBV18 to TRBJ2-5; 11 bases line up with TRBD2. The germline V gene has CDR1 KGHSH and CDR2 LQKENI. V shed 0 bases and J 1 base; nucleotides not matched to a gene: 7. CDR3 length: 18 amino acids. This CDR3 reads CASSPPLGLAASQETQYF. CDR3 DNA: TGTGCCAGCTCACCACCCCTGGGACTAGCGGCATCCCAAGAGACCCAGTACTTC.

The chain has TRBV6-5 and TRBJ2-5, with D maybe TRBD1 (5 bases). Trimming stripped 0 bases from V and 7 bases from J, with 15 bases between. Germline CDR1 is MNHEY and CDR2 is SVGAGI. The CDR3 consists of 15 residues. DNA of the CDR3: TGTGCCAGCAGTTACTCGACCCAGGGTGTCGGGACCCAGTACTTC. The encoded protein is CASSYSTQGVGTQYF.

This sequence joins TRBV5-1 and TRBJ2-3; D is possibly TRBD1 (6 bases). The CDR3 covers 14 residues. Germline CDR1 reads SGHRS; CDR2 reads YFSETQ. Between the trimmed V and J ends, which lost 5 bases and 5 bases, there was a span of 15 bases. CDR3 DNA: TGCGCCAGCAGTATCGGACAGCTCGGAGATACGCAGTATTTT. Its translation: CASSIGQLGDTQYF.

There are a few counts of this clonotype. This chain connects TRBV12-3 or TRBV12-4 to TRBJ1-2, with TRBD1 as a possible D gene (5 bases). The CDR3 totals 13 residues. V was trimmed by 2 bases and J by 6 bases, leaving 10 bases between them. CDR3 DNA sequence: TGTGCCAGCAGTTTATCGGGGGACCATGGCTACACCTTC. Its translation is CASSLSGDHGYTF.